These 28 T cell receptor beta chains came from one sample sequenced in a study of blood T cell repertoires in COVID-19. This table comes from immunoSEQ multiplex PCR, and its TCRdb copy is limited to in-frame clones, with some not included. The table lists 250,000 or so clones, 75% to 90% of them singletons. The sample taken for sequencing was peripheral blood. The receptors here all came from a woman in her forties who had recovered from COVID-19.

The chain couples TRBV5-1 to TRBJ1-2, with a weak D call TRBD1 (6 bases). The germline V gene has CDR1 SGHRS and CDR2 YFSETQ. V lost 2 bases, J lost 0 bases, and 14 bases lay in between. The CDR3 totals 16 residues. The CDR3 loop reads CASSFDPQGTNYGYTF. CDR3 bases: TGCGCCAGCAGCTTTGACCCACAGGGCACTAACTATGGCTACACCTTC. Supplemented by reference TRBV5-1 and TRBJ1-2, the full variable domain reads KAGVTQTPRYLIKTRGQQVTLSCSPISGHRSVSWYQQTPGQGLQFLFEYFSETQRNKGNFPGRFSGRQFSNSRSEMNVSTLELGDSALYLCASSFDPQGTNYGYTFGSGTRLTVV.

This clone was picked up one time. The chain employs TRBV7-2 and TRBJ2-6; D is unclear. Germline-derived CDR1 and CDR2 are SGHTA and FQGNSA. V lost 3 bases to trimming and J lost 0 bases, with 3 bases between them. The CDR3 has 14 amino acids. The CDR3: CASSFSSGANVLTF. CDR3 nucleotide sequence: TGTGCCAGCAGCTTCAGCTCTGGGGCCAACGTCCTGACTTTC.

This clone was seen only a few times. The V and J genes are TRBV2 and TRBJ1-2, with a tentative D call TRBD1 (5 bases). Trimming left V 10 bases short and J 0 bases short, with 9 bases between. Germline CDR1 SNHLY, CDR2 FYNNEI. There are 12 residues in the CDR3. The CDR3 sequence is CATPTANYGYTF. The DNA of the CDR3 is TGTGCCACCCCGACAGCTAACTATGGCTACACCTTC.

The V and J genes are TRBV7-8 and TRBJ2-7; 8 bases map to TRBD2. V lost 1 base, J lost 1 base, and 9 bases stayed unmatched. Germline loops: CDR1 SGHVS, CDR2 FQNEAQ. This CDR3 region has 17 residues. Here the CDR3 DNA reads TGTGCCAGCAGCTTAGTTTGGAGCGGGAGTGGTTCCTACGAGCAGTACTTC. Amino acids: CASSLVWSGSGSYEQYF.

This chain links TRBV27 with TRBJ2-3; a possible D gene is TRBD2 (6 bases). The CDR3 is 15 amino acids. Germline V CDR1 and CDR2: MNHEY, SMNVEV (reference sequence). V gave up 6 bases and J gave up 4 bases, with 17 bases separating them. Here the CDR3 reads CASRSATRSADTQYF. The CDR3 DNA is TGTGCCAGCAGGAGCGCGACTAGGAGTGCAGATACGCAGTATTTT.

The V gene is TRBV10-3, the J gene TRBJ2-7; weak D call: TRBD2 (5 bases). The germline CDR1 and CDR2 sequences are ENHRY and SYGVKD. The V end was cut by 5 bases, the J end by 2 bases, with 13 bases between. CDR3 size: 14 residues. The CDR3 region has the DNA TGTGCCATCAGTTTACTAGAAGAACCCTACGAGCAGTACTTC. This encodes CAISLLEEPYEQYF.

The table lists this clone with a count of one. The DNA of the CDR3 is TGTGCCAGCAGCCTAGGAGGGACTAGCGGGACCTACGAGCAGTACTTC. Translated, it gives CASSLGGTSGTYEQYF. The chain recombines TRBV5-4 with TRBJ2-7; 13 bases map to TRBD2. V gave up 4 bases and J gave up 2 bases; unmatched junction bases: 6. Germline V lookup: CDR1 SGHNT, CDR2 YYREEE (reference sequence). The CDR3 has 16 residues. The full variable domain, rest sourced from reference TRBV5-4 and TRBJ2-7, is ETGVTQSPTHLIKTRGQQVTLRCSSQSGHNTVSWYQQALGQGPQFIFQYYREEENGRGNFPPRFSGLQFPNYSSELNVNALELDDSALYLCASSLGGTSGTYEQYFGPGTRLTVT.

The J gene is TRBJ2-5, the V gene TRBV28; D might be TRBD2 (6 bases). The CDR3 spans 14 residues. V lost 6 bases to trimming and J lost 3 bases, with 14 bases between them. Germline loops: CDR1 MDHEN, CDR2 SYDVKM. The DNA for the CDR3 is TGTGCCAGCAGACCCGGGACTGGCAAAGAGACCCAGTACTTC. Protein: CASRPGTGKETQYF.

The chain recombines TRBV24-1 with TRBJ2-5; 9 bases fit TRBD1. Germline V gene data show CDR1 as KGHDR and CDR2 as SFDVKD. J was trimmed by 5 bases and V by 7 bases; bases with no gene match: 7. The CDR3 is made up of 14 amino acids. The DNA for the CDR3 is TGTGCCACCAGGGAGAGTGGACAGGGGGAGACCCAGTACTTC. It specifies CATRESGQGETQYF.

The CDR3 DNA is TGTGCCAGCAGGTTTCCAGGCTCCTACGAGCAGTACTTC. This encodes CASRFPGSYEQYF. J is TRBJ2-7 and V is TRBV7-2, with D unresolved. CDR3 size: 13 residues. CDR1 and CDR2 from the germline V gene are SGHTA and FQGNSA. V dropped 6 bases and J dropped 0 bases, with 9 bases sitting between them. Together with reference TRBV7-2 and TRBJ2-7, the CDR3 gives the full variable domain: GAGVSQSPSNKVTEKGKDVELRCDPISGHTALYWYRQSLGQGLEFLIYFQGNSAPDKSGLPSDRFSAERTGGSVSTLTIQRTQQEDSAVYLCASRFPGSYEQYFGPGTRLTVT.

The V and J genes are TRBV4-1 and TRBJ2-1, with D perhaps matching TRBD2 (5 bases). CDR3 length: 17 amino acids. Trimming took 2 bases from V and 1 from J, leaving 15 bases between them. Looked up from germline, CDR1 is MGHRA and CDR2 is YSYEKL. CDR3 loop: CASSQFFGRESYNEQFF. CDR3 DNA: TGCGCCAGCAGCCAATTTTTTGGGAGAGAGTCCTACAATGAGCAGTTCTTC.

The chain joins TRBV27 to TRBJ2-1; a possible D gene is TRBD2 (5 bases). In germline, CDR1 is MNHEY, CDR2 SMNVEV (reference sequence). V was pared by 6 bases and J by 6 bases, with 21 bases between. CDR3 length: 16 residues. CDR3 DNA: TGTGCCAGCAGCCGGCGGGTGCGGGTGGATGGCAATGAGCAGTTCTTC. This encodes CASSRRVRVDGNEQFF.

With respect to this clone: The sample holds other DNA sequences that translate to the same CDR3. This chain links TRBV7-2 with TRBJ2-3; 12 bases agree with TRBD2. The CDR3 is made up of 17 amino acids. J gave up 1 base and V 2 bases, and 4 bases lay outside the gene matches. Germline CDR1 is SGHTA and CDR2 is FQGNSA. Here the CDR3 DNA reads TGTGCCAGCAGCTTAACGACTAGCGGGAGCGGCACAGATACGCAGTATTTT. It translates to CASSLTTSGSGTDTQYF.

The chain combines TRBV28 with TRBJ1-5, with 9 bases lining up with TRBD1. This CDR3 is 15 amino acids long. The germline gives CDR1 MDHEN, CDR2 SYDVKM. Unmatched junction bases numbered 11, after V lost 8 bases and J lost 6 bases. CDR3: CASGGDRVRIQPQHF. CDR3 in DNA: TGTGCCAGCGGAGGGGACAGGGTGAGGATTCAGCCCCAGCATTTT.

This clone has just a few counts. The V and J genes are TRBV14 and TRBJ2-2, with 10 bases fitting TRBD2. The trim removed 5 bases at V and 7 bases at J, leaving 7 bases unmatched. Looked up from germline, CDR1 is SGHDN and CDR2 is FVKESK. CDR3 length equals 15 residues. The CDR3 bases are TGTGCCAGCAGCAAGCTAGCGGGAGCCCTCGGGGAGCTGTTTTTT. Translation: CASSKLAGALGELFF.

The chain links TRBV7-8 to TRBJ2-5; 7 bases are a match to TRBD2. CDR1 SGHVS and CDR2 FQNEAQ come from the germline V gene. Unmatched junction bases numbered 1, after V lost 4 bases and J lost 2 bases. The CDR3 sequence is 13 residues long. The CDR3 loop is CASSWTRQETQYF. CDR3 nucleotide sequence: TGTGCCAGCAGCTGGACTAGGCAAGAGACCCAGTACTTC.

The chain joins TRBV3-1 (or the pseudogene TRBV3-2) to TRBJ2-5, with TRBD1 as a possible D gene (5 bases). Deletions cut 3 bases from V and 8 bases from J, with 16 bases between. There are 14 residues in the CDR3. CDR1 and CDR2 from the germline V gene are LGHDT and YNNKEL (reference sequence). The CDR3 region has the DNA TGTGCCAGCAGCCAGGGGCAGGGTGGTCGTACCCAGTACTTC. It is translated as CASSQGQGGRTQYF.

The CDR3: CAWAIEGYNSPLHF. As DNA, the CDR3 is TGTGCCTGGGCAATAGAGGGTTATAATTCACCCCTCCACTTT. This chain joins TRBV30 and TRBJ1-6; no definite D call. The V gene lost 5 bases and the J gene lost 4 bases, with 12 bases spanning the gap. This CDR3 has 14 residues. Germline values: CDR1 GTSNPN, CDR2 SVGIG (reference sequence).

This chain uses TRBV5-1 with TRBJ1-2, with D maybe TRBD1 (5 bases). This CDR3 has 14 residues. The germline V gene has CDR1 SGHRS and CDR2 YFSETQ. V was clipped by 5 bases and J by 4 bases, with 15 bases between them. CDR3 nucleotide sequence: TGCGCCAGCAGAAAAGGACAAGAGCTCTATGGCTACACCTTC. It encodes CASRKGQELYGYTF. The variable domain in full, with the rest retrieved from reference TRBV5-1 and TRBJ1-2, is KAGVTQTPRYLIKTRGQQVTLSCSPISGHRSVSWYQQTPGQGLQFLFEYFSETQRNKGNFPGRFSGRQFSNSRSEMNVSTLELGDSALYLCASRKGQELYGYTFGSGTRLTVV.

This rearrangement joins TRBV10-3 to TRBJ2-1, with TRBD2 identical over 7 bases. Germline values: CDR1 ENHRY, CDR2 SYGVKD. The CDR3 sequence is 14 residues long. J lost 6 bases, V lost 4 bases, and 6 bases had no gene match. The chain's CDR3 is CAISGGSEGNEQFF. CDR3 in DNA: TGTGCCATCAGTGGCGGGAGTGAGGGCAATGAGCAGTTCTTC.

In its sample, this clone was seen once. CDR3 protein: CASSGRDRPGLEQYF. CDR3 nucleotides: TGCGCCAGCAGCGGAAGGGACAGGCCGGGGTTAGAGCAGTACTTC. This chain links TRBV4-1 with TRBJ2-7; TRBD1 matches 8 bases. CDR3 size: 15 residues. Per germline, CDR1 MGHRA and CDR2 YSYEKL. J was trimmed by 7 bases and V by 5 bases; bases with no gene match: 13.

The CDR3 DNA follows: TGTGCCAGCTCACTGTTACCCGGGACTAGTAACAATGAGCAGTTCTTC. It codes for CASSLLPGTSNNEQFF. The chain combines TRBV18 with TRBJ2-1, with 8 bases matching TRBD2. V trimming: 4 bases; J trimming: 5 bases; junction bases outside the gene matches: 10. The CDR3 spans 16 residues. Germline V CDR1 and CDR2: KGHSH, LQKENI.

This sequence joins TRBV19 and TRBJ1-3; D call uncertain. Trimming removed 6 bases at V and 0 bases at J, with 12 bases between. The CDR3 length is 15 residues. Germline V gene sequence: CDR1 LNHDA, CDR2 SQIVND (reference sequence). Here the CDR3 DNA reads TGTGCCAGTAGCCCCCCGTACTCCTCTGGAAACACCATATATTTT. It is translated as CASSPPYSSGNTIYF.

CDR3 sequence: CASSQFGQDYNEQFF. The CDR3 DNA reads as TGTGCCAGCAGCCAATTCGGACAGGATTACAATGAGCAGTTCTTC. The J gene is TRBJ2-1, the V gene TRBV3-1 (or the pseudogene TRBV3-2); 7 bases match TRBD1. The CDR3 covers 15 residues. Germline CDR1 is LGHDT and CDR2 is YNNKEL (reference sequence). V was clipped by 2 bases and J by 4 bases; unmatched bases: 5.

V and J are TRBV6-5 and TRBJ1-1; a possible D gene is TRBD1 (5 bases). In germline, CDR1 is MNHEY, CDR2 SVGAGI. The CDR3 runs 14 residues. V lost 1 base and J lost 1, with 7 bases in between. The CDR3 reads CASSYYQGNTEAFF. The CDR3 DNA is TGTGCCAGCAGTTACTATCAGGGGAACACTGAAGCTTTCTTT.

The J gene is TRBJ2-1, the V gene TRBV24-1; TRBD1 aligns across 10 bases. CDR1 and CDR2 (germline): KGHDR, SFDVKD. The trim removed 4 bases at V and 5 bases at J, leaving 7 bases unmatched. The CDR3 spans 16 residues. The CDR3 is CATSEPTGGTHNEQFF. CDR3 in DNA: TGTGCCACCAGTGAGCCGACAGGGGGCACACACAATGAGCAGTTCTTC.

The V gene is TRBV5-5, the J gene TRBJ2-3; D uncertain. Trimming cost V 4 bases and J 1 base, with 10 bases left between them. From germline, CDR1 is SGHKS and CDR2 YYEKEE (reference sequence). The CDR3 loop spans 14 amino acids. The CDR3 protein is CASSLPMGTDTQYF. In nucleotides, the CDR3 is TGTGCCAGCAGCCTACCAATGGGCACAGATACGCAGTATTTT.

The V gene is TRBV29-1, the J gene TRBJ2-1; TRBD1 aligns across 8 bases. The length of the CDR3 is 17 residues. The V gene's germline CDR1 is SQVTM and CDR2 ANQGSEA. V shed 1 base, J shed 0 bases, and the junction held 8 bases outside the gene matches. The CDR3 bases are TGCAGCGTTGAAGCCCTCGCGGGACAGGACTCCTACAATGAGCAGTTCTTC. Translating gives CSVEALAGQDSYNEQFF.